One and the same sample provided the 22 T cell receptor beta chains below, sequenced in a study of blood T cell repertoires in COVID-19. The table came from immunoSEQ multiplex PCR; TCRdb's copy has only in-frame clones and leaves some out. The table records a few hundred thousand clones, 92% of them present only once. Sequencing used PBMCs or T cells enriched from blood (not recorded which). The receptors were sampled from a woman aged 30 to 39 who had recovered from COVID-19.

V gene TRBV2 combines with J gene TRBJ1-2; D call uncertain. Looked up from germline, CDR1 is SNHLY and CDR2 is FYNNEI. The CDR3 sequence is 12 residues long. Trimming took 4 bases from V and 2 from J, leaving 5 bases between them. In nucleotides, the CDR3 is TGTGCCAGCAGTGGGCTGAACTATGGCTACACCTTC. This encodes CASSGLNYGYTF.

CDR3 coding DNA: TGCGCCAGCAGCCAAGACAGGGTTGGTGAGCAGTTCTTC. Protein sequence: CASSQDRVGEQFF. The chain is built from TRBV4-3 and TRBJ2-1; TRBD1 might be the D (5 bases). The V gene lost 0 bases and the J gene lost 9 bases, with 9 bases spanning the gap. Germline V CDR1 and CDR2: LGHNA, YSLEER. This CDR3 region has 13 residues.

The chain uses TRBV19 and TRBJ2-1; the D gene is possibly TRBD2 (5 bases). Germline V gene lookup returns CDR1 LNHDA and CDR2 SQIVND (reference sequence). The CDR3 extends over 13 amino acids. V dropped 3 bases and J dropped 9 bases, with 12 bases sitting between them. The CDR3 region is CASSMTIYGEQFF. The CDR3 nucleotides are TGTGCCAGTAGTATGACTATCTATGGTGAGCAGTTCTTC.

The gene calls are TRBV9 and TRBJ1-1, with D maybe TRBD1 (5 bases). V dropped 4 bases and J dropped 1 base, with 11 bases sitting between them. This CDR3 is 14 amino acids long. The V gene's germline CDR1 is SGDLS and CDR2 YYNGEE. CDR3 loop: CASSLRGGNTEAFF. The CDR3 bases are TGTGCCAGCAGCTTAAGGGGCGGGAACACTGAAGCTTTCTTT. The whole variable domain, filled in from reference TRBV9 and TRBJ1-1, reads DSGVTQTPKHLITATGQRVTLRCSPRSGDLSVYWYQQSLDQGLQFLIQYYNGEERAKGNILERFSAQQFPDLHSELNLSSLELGDSALYFCASSLRGGNTEAFFGQGTRLTVV.

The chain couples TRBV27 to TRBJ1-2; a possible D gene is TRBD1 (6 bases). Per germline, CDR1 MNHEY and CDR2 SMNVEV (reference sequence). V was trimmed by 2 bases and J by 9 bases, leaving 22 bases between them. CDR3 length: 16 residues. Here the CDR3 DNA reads TGTGCCAGCAGTTTACTCGGGCCGGGACATACTACCAGCTACACCTTC. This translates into CASSLLGPGHTTSYTF.

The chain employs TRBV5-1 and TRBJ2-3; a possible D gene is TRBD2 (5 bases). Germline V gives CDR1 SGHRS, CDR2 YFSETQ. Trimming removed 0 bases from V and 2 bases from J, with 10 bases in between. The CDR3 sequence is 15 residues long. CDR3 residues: CASSLASSYTDTQYF. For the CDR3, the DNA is TGCGCCAGCAGCTTGGCGTCTAGCTACACAGATACGCAGTATTTT.

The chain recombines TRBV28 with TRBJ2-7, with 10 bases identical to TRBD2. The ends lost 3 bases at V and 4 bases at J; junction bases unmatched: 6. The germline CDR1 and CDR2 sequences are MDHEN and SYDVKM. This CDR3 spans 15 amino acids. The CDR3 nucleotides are TGTGCCAGCAGTTTTGCAGCTAGCGGGAGATACGAGCAGTACTTC. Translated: CASSFAASGRYEQYF.

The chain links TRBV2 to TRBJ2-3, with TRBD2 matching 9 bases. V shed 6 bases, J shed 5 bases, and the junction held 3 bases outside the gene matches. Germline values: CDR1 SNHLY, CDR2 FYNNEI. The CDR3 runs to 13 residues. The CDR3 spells CASSLAGRDTQYF. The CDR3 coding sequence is TGTGCCAGCAGCCTAGCGGGGAGAGATACGCAGTATTTT.

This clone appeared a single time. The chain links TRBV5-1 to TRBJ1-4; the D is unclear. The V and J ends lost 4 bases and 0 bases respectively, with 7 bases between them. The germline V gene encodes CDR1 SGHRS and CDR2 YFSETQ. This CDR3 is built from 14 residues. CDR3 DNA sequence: TGCGCCAGCAGCCCCGGAGCAACTAATGAAAAACTGTTTTTT. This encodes CASSPGATNEKLFF. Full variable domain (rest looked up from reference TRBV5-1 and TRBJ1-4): KAGVTQTPRYLIKTRGQQVTLSCSPISGHRSVSWYQQTPGQGLQFLFEYFSETQRNKGNFPGRFSGRQFSNSRSEMNVSTLELGDSALYLCASSPGATNEKLFFGSGTQLSVL.

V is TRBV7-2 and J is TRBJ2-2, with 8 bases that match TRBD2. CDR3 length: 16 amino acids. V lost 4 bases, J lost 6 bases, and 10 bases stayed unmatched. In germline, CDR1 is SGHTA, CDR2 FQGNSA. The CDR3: CASSSAPGLVPGELFF. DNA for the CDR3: TGTGCCAGCAGCTCCGCTCCGGGACTAGTCCCCGGGGAGCTGTTTTTT. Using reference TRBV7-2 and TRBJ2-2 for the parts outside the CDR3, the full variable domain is GAGVSQSPSNKVTEKGKDVELRCDPISGHTALYWYRQSLGQGLEFLIYFQGNSAPDKSGLPSDRFSAERTGGSVSTLTIQRTQQEDSAVYLCASSSAPGLVPGELFFGEGSRLTVL.

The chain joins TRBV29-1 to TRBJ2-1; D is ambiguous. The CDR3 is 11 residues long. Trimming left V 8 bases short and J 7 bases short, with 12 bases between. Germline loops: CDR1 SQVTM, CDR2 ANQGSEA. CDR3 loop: CSPLAQNEQFF. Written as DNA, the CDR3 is TGCAGCCCCCTGGCTCAAAATGAGCAGTTCTTC.

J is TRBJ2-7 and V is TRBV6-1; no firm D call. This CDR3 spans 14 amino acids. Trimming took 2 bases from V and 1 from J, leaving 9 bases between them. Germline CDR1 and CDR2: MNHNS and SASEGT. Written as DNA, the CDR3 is TGTGCCAGCAGTGAAATAGTCGTGTCCTACGAGCAGTACTTC. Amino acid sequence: CASSEIVVSYEQYF.

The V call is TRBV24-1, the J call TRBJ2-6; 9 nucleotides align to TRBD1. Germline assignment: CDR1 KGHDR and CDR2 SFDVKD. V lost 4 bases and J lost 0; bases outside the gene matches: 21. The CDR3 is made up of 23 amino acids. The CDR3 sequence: CATSEHPGTGSFQDASGANVLTF. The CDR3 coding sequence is TGTGCCACCAGTGAACATCCCGGGACAGGGTCTTTTCAAGATGCCTCTGGGGCCAACGTCCTGACTTTC.

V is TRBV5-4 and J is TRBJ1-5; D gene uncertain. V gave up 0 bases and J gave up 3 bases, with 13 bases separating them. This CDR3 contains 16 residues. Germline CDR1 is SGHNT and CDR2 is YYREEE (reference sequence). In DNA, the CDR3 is TGTGCCAGCAGCTTGGATGGGAGAGCTTCCAATCAGCCCCAGCATTTT. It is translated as CASSLDGRASNQPQHF.

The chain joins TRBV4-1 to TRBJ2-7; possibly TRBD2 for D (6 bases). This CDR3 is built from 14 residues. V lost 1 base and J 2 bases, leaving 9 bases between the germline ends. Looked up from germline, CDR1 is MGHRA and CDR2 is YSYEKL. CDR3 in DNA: TGCGCCAGCAGCCAAGGGACTACGGCCTACGAGCAGTACTTC. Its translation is CASSQGTTAYEQYF.

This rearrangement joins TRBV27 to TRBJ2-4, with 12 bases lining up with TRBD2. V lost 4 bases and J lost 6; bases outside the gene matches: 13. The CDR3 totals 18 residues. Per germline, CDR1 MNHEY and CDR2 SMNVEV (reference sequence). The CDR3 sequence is CASSSRRLAGGLGNIQYF. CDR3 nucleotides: TGTGCCAGCAGTTCACGTAGGCTAGCGGGGGGGCTTGGAAACATTCAGTACTTC.

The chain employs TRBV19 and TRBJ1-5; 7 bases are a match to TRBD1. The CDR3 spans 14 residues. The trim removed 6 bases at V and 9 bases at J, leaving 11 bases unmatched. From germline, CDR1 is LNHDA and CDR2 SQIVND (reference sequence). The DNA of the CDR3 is TGTGCCAGTAGAGCCCGACAGGGTGAGGGGCCCCAGCATTTT. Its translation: CASRARQGEGPQHF.

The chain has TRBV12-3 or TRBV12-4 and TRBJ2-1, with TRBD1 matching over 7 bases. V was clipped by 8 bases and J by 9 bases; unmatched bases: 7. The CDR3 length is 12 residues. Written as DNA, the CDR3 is TGTGCCAGCCTCGACAGGGAAACTGAGCAGTTCTTC. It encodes CASLDRETEQFF.

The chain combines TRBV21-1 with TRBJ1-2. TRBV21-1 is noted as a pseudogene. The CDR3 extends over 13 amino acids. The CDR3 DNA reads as TGTGCCAGCAGCATCCTGGGGGGGAATGGCTACACCTTC. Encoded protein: CASSILGGNGYTF.

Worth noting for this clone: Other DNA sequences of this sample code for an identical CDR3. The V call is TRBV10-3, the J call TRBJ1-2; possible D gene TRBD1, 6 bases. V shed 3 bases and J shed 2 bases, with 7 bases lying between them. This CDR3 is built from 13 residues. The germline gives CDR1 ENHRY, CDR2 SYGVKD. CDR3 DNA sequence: TGTGCCATCAGTGAAGACAGGAACTATGGCTACACCTTC. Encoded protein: CAISEDRNYGYTF.

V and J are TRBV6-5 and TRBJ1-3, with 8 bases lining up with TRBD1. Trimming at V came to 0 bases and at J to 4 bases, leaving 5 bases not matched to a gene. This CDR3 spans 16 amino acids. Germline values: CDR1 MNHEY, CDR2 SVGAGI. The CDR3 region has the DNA TGTGCCAGCAGTTACTCCCAGGGGGCCGGAGGAAACACCATATATTTT. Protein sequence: CASSYSQGAGGNTIYF.

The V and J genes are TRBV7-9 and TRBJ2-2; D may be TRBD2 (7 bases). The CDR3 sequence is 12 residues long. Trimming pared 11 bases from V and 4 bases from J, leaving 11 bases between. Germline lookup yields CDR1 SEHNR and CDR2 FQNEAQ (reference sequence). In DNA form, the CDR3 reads TGTGCCGGGGGGGGCACCACCGGGGAGCTGTTTTTT. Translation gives CAGGGTTGELFF. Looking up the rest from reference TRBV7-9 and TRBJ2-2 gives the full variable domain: DTGVSQNPRHKITKRGQNVTFRCDPISEHNRLYWYRQTLGQGPEFLTYFQNEAQLEKSRLLSDRFSAERPKGSFSTLEIQRTEQGDSAMYLCAGGGTTGELFFGEGSRLTVL.